What follows is one T cell receptor beta chain and its context. The V gene lost 7 bases and the J gene lost 2 bases, with 19 bases spanning the gap. The CDR3 is 16 residues long. The germline gives CDR1 SGHDN, CDR2 FVKESK. These data come from a study of blood T cell repertoires in COVID-19. Study overall: There were acute and convalescent COVID-19 samples, and they came from the United States, Italy and Spain.

Assay used: immunoSEQ multiplex PCR; TCRdb lists only in-frame clones, some missing. The profile shows approximately 64,000 clones, over 65% of them singletons. The specimen sequenced was peripheral blood. The receptor comes from a woman aged 70 to 79 with acute or convalescent COVID-19. The chain carries TRBV14 and TRBJ2-3; perhaps TRBD1 as D (6 bases). The CDR3 DNA follows: TGTGCCAGCAAGACCGCTCCCGGGACATACACAGATACGCAGTATTTT. It is translated as CASKTAPGTYTDTQYF.